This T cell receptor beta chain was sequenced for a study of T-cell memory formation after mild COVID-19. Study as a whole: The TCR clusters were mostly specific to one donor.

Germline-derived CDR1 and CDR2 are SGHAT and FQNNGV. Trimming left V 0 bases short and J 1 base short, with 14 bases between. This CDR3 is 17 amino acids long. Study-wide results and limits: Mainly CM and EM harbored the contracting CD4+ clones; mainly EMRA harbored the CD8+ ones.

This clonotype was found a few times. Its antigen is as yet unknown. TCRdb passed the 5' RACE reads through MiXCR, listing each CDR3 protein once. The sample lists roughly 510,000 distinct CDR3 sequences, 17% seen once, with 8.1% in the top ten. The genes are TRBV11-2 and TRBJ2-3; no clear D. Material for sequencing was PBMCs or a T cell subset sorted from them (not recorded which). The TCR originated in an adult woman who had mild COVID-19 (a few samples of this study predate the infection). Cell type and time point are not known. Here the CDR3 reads CASSLEFIYGGTDTQYF. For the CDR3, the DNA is TGTGCCAGCAGCTTAGAGTTCATTTATGGGGGCACAGATACGCAGTATTTT.